This TCR beta chain was found in a study of cytomegalovirus exposure and HLA in healthy donors. For this clone: Its antigen remains unidentified.

Findings and caveats of the study: It has been reported that TCR beta sequences accurately predicted the HLA-A and HLA-B alleles of most subjects. Across HLA loci, a later analysis found differing TCR association rates, with DRB1 most and HLA-C fewest. A later analysis reported that several of the most significant clusters appeared to be linked to common viral pathogens, among them Epstein-Barr virus. According to an earlier analysis, most TCR beta V segments yielded productive rearrangements about 87% or about 30% of the time.

60 Vbeta and 13 Jbeta primers were used in PCR. Assay used: immunoSEQ multiplex PCR; TCRdb lists only in-frame clones, some missing. The table lists around 210,000 clones, 78% of them singletons, with about 0.5% in the top ten. The sequence was collected from a boy aged 10-17 years in good health and CMV-seronegative. The source material was PBMCs.

DNA of the CDR3: TGCAGCGTTGAAAGAATATGGGGCCGCAGCTCCTACAATGAGCAGTTCTTC. Residues: CSVERIWGRSSYNEQFF. The J gene is TRBJ2-1, the V gene TRBV29-1; maybe TRBD1 (5 bases). The germline CDR1 and CDR2 sequences are SQVTM and ANQGSEA. The V end lost 2 bases, the J end lost 0 bases, and 17 bases lay between the germline ends. This CDR3 has 17 residues.